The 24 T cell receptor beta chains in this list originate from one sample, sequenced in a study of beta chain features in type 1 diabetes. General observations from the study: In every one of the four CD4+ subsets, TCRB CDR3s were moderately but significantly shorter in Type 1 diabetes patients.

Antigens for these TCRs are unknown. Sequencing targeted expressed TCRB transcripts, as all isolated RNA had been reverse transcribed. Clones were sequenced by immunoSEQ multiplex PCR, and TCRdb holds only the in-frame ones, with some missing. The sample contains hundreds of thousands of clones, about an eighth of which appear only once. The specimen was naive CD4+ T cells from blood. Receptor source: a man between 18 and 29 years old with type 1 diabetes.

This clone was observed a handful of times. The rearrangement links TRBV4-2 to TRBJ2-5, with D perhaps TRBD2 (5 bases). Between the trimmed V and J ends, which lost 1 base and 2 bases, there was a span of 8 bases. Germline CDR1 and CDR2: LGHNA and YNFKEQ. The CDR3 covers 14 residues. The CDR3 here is CASSQAPGQETQYF. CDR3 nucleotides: TGTGCCAGCAGCCAAGCTCCGGGGCAAGAGACCCAGTACTTC.

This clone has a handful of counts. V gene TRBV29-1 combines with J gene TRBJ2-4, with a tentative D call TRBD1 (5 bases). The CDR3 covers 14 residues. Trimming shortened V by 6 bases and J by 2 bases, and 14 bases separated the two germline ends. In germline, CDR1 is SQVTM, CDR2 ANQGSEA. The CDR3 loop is CSVQAHRTKNIQYF. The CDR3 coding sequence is TGCAGCGTCCAAGCACACAGGACCAAAAACATTCAGTACTTC.

The CDR3 DNA reads TGCAGCGTTGAAGTGATGGGATTGAGGGAGACCCAGTACTTC. It is translated as CSVEVMGLRETQYF. V and J are TRBV29-1 and TRBJ2-5; no definite D call. CDR1 and CDR2 from the germline V gene are SQVTM and ANQGSEA. Trimming stripped 1 base from V and 5 bases from J, with 14 bases between. This CDR3 is built from 14 residues.

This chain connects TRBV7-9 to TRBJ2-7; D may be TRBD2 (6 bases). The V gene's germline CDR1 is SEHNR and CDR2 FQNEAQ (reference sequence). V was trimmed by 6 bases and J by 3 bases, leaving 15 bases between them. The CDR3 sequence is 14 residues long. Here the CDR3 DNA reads TGTGCCAGCAGTCCCGCGGGGACTGTCTACGAGCAGTACTTC. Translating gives CASSPAGTVYEQYF.

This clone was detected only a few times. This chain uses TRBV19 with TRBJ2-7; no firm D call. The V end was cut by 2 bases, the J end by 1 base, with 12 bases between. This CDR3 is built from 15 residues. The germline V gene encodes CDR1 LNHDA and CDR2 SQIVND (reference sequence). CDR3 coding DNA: TGTGCCAGTAGTATAATTGCTGGGTCGTCCTACGAGCAGTACTTC. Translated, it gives CASSIIAGSSYEQYF. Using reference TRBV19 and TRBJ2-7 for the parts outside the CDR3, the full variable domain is DGGITQSPKYLFRKEGQNVTLSCEQNLNHDAMYWYRQDPGQGLRLIYYSQIVNDFQKGDIAEGYSVSREKKESFPLTVTSAQKNPTAFYLCASSIIAGSSYEQYFGPGTRLTVT.

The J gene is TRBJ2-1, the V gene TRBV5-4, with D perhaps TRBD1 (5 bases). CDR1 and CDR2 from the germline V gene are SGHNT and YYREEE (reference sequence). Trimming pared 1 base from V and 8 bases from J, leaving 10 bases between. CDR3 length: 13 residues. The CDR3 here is CASSLSRAYEQFF. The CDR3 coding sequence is TGTGCCAGCAGCTTGTCCAGGGCATATGAGCAGTTCTTC.

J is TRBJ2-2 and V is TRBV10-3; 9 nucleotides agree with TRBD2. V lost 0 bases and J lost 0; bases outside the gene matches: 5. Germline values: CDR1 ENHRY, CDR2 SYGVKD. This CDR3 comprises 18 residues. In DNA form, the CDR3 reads TGTGCCATCAGTGAGTCTGAAGCGGGGGGCCCGAACACCGGGGAGCTGTTTTTT. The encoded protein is CAISESEAGGPNTGELFF.

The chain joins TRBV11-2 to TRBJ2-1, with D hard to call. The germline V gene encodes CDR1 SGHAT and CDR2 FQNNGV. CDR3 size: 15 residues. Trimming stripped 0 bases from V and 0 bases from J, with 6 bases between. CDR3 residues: CASSLEPNSYNEQFF. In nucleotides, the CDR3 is TGTGCCAGCAGCTTAGAACCAAACTCCTACAATGAGCAGTTCTTC.

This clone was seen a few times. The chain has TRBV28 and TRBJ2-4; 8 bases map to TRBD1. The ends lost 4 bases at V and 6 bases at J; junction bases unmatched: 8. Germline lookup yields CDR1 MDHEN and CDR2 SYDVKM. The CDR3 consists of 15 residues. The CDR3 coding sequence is TGTGCCAGCAGTTACTTCAGGGGGCAGGGAAACATTCAGTACTTC. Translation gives CASSYFRGQGNIQYF.

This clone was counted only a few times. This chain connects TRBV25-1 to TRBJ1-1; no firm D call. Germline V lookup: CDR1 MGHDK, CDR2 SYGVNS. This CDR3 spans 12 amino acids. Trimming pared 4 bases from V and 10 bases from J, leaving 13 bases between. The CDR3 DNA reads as TGTGCCAGCAGTGGGCTAAGCGGCCGAGCTTTCTTT. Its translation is CASSGLSGRAFF.

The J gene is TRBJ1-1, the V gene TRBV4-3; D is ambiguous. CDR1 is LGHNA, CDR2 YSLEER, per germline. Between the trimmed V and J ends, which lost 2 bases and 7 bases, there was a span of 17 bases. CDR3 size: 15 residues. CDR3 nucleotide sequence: TGCGCCAGCAGCCAAAGAAACACGATGCTCTATGAAGCTTTCTTT. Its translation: CASSQRNTMLYEAFF.

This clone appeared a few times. The CDR3 DNA is TGCAGCGTATCGACAGGGGATCAGCCCCAGCATTTT. Amino acid sequence: CSVSTGDQPQHF. This chain connects TRBV29-1 to TRBJ1-5; 8 bases match TRBD1. V lost 6 bases to trimming and J lost 5 bases; unmatched junction nucleotides: 3. CDR3 length equals 12 residues. The germline CDR1 and CDR2 sequences are SQVTM and ANQGSEA.

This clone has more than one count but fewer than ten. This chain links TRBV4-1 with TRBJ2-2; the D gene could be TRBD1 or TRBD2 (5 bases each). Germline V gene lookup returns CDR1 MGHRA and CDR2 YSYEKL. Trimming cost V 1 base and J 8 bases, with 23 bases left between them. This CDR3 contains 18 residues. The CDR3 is CASSQVAGTAYGWGELFF. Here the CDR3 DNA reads TGCGCCAGCAGCCAAGTCGCCGGGACGGCCTACGGGTGGGGGGAGCTGTTTTTT.

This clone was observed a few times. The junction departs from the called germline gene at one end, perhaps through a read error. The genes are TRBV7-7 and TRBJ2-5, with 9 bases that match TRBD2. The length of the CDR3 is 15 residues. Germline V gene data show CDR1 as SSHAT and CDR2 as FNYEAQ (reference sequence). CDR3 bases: TGTGCTAGCAGCCTGAACCCTAGCGGGGCAGAGACCCAGTACTTC. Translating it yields CASSLNPSGAETQYF.

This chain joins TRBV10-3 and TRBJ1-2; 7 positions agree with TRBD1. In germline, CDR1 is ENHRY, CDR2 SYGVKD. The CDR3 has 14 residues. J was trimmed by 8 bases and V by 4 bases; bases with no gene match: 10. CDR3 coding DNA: TGTGCCATCAGTGGGTTAGACAGGGTATTCGGCTACACCTTC. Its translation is CAISGLDRVFGYTF.

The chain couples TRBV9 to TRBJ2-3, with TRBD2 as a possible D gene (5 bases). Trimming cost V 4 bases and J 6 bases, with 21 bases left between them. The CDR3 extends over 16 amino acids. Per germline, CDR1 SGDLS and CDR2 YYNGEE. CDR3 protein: CASSSRGGDEEDTQYF. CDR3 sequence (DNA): TGTGCCAGCAGCTCGCGAGGAGGAGACGAGGAGGATACGCAGTATTTT.

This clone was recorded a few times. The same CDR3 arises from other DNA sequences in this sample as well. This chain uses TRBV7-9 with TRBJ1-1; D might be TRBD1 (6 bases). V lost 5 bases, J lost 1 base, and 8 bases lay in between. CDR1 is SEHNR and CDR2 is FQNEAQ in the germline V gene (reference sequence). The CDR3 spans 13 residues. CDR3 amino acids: CASSLQGNTEAFF. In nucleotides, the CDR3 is TGTGCCAGCAGCCTACAGGGGAACACTGAAGCTTTCTTT.

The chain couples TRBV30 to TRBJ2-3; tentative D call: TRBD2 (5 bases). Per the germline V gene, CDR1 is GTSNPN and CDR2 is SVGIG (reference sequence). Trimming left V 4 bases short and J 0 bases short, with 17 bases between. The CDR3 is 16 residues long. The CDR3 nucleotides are TGTGCCTGGATTCCCGGGGAAGCGGCGAGCACAGATACGCAGTATTTT. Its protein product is CAWIPGEAASTDTQYF.

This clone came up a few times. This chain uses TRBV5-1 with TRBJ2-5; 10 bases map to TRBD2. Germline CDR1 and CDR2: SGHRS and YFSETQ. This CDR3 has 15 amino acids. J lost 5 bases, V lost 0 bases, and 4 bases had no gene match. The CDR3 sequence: CASSLDSSGSETQYF. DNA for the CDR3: TGCGCCAGCAGCTTGGATTCTAGCGGGAGTGAGACCCAGTACTTC.

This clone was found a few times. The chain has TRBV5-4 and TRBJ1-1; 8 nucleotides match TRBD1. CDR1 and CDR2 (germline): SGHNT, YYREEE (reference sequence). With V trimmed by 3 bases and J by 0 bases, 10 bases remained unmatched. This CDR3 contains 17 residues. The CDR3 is CASSSPGGLLVNTEAFF. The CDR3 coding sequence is TGTGCCAGCAGCTCTCCAGGGGGCCTACTAGTGAACACTGAAGCTTTCTTT.

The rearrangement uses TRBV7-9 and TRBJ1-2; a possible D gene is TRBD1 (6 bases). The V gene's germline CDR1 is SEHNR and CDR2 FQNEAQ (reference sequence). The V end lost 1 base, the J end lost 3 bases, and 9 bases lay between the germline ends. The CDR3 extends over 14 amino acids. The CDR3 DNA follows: TGTGCCAGCAGCTTAGGGACAGAATACTATGGCTACACCTTC. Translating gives CASSLGTEYYGYTF.

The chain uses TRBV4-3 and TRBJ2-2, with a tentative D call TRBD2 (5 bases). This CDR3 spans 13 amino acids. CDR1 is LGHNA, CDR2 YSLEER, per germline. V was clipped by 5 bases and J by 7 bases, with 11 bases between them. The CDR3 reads CASSSDFLGELFF. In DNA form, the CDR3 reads TGCGCCAGCAGCTCGGACTTCCTCGGGGAGCTGTTTTTT.

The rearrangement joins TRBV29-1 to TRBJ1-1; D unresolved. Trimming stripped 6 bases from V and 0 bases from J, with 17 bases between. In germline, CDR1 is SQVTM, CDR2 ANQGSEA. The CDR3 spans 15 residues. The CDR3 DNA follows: TGCAGCGTCATTCTAAGGGCTGAAATGAACACTGAAGCTTTCTTT. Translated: CSVILRAEMNTEAFF.

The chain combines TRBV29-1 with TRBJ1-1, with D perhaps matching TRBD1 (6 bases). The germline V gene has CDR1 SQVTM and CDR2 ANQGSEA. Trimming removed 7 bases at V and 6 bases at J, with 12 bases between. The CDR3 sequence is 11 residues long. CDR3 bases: TGCAGCGGAGGGGGGGAGTCTGAAGCTTTCTTT. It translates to CSGGGESEAFF. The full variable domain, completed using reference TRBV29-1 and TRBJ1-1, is SAVISQKPSRDICQRGTSLTIQCQVDSQVTMMFWYRQQPGQSLTLIATANQGSEATYESGFVIDKFPISRPNLTFSTLTVSNMSPEDSSIYLCSGGGESEAFFGQGTRLTVV.